This is a list of T cell receptor beta chains from one sample in a study of T cell repertoires in cytomegalovirus infection. In TCRdb, the reads were re-called with MiXCR into one record per CDR3 protein. The data hold hundreds of thousands of distinct CDR3 sequences, with roughly a third observed a single time. What was sequenced was PBMCs. These receptor sequences come from a human donor in good health (CMV status not recorded). Some clones in this sample may be carry-over from other donors' samples. The CDR3 runs from the conserved cysteine through the conserved F or W. Each record gives: D gene, V gene, J gene, clone size, CDR3 DNA, CDR3 protein. The D gene is left open where the match is weak. Only some rows state a clone size, as once, few, many or a class for expanded clones.

D gene: TRBD1; V gene: TRBV9; J gene: TRBJ1-6; clone size: once; CDR3 DNA: TGTGCCAGCAGCAACCGACAGGGGACGGGGAGTAATTCACCCCTCCACTTT; CDR3 protein: CASSNRQGTGSNSPLHF
D gene: NA; V gene: TRBV5-1; J gene: TRBJ2-6; clone size: NA; CDR3 DNA: TGCGCCAGCAGCTTGTATAGGGTGTCTGGGGCCAACGTCCTGACTTTC; CDR3 protein: CASSLYRVSGANVLTF
D gene: TRBD2; V gene: TRBV12-3/TRBV12-4; J gene: TRBJ2-3; clone size: few; CDR3 DNA: TGTGCCAGCTCCCCAAACCCTGGCGGGAGGACAGATACGCAGTATTTT; CDR3 protein: CASSPNPGGRTDTQYF
D gene: TRBD1; V gene: TRBV7-2; J gene: TRBJ2-1; clone size: NA; CDR3 DNA: TGTGCCATCTTACAGGGGGCTTTTGGCAATGAGCAGTTCTTC; CDR3 protein: CAILQGAFGNEQFF
D gene: NA; V gene: TRBV4-1; J gene: TRBJ2-1; clone size: few; CDR3 DNA: TGCGCCAGCAGCCACCCCGGGGGTGAGCAGTTCTTC; CDR3 protein: CASSHPGGEQFF
D gene: TRBD1; V gene: TRBV6-8; J gene: TRBJ1-1; clone size: NA; CDR3 DNA: TGTGCCAGCAGTTCCCCGACAGGGGAGACTGAAGCTTTCTTT; CDR3 protein: CASSSPTGETEAFF
D gene: NA; V gene: TRBV28; J gene: TRBJ1-5; clone size: few; CDR3 DNA: TGTGCCAGCAGGGGCCGGGGGGGCAATCAGCCCCAGCATTTT; CDR3 protein: CASRGRGGNQPQHF
D gene: TRBD2; V gene: TRBV20-1; J gene: TRBJ2-1; clone size: few; CDR3 DNA: TGCAGTGCTAGAGGATTAACTAGCGGGGGGTATTACAATGAGCAGTTCTTC; CDR3 protein: CSARGLTSGGYYNEQFF
D gene: NA; V gene: TRBV29-1; J gene: TRBJ1-3; clone size: NA; CDR3 DNA: TGCAGCGTTGAAGCCCAATCTGGAAACACCATATATTTT; CDR3 protein: CSVEAQSGNTIYF
D gene: TRBD2; V gene: TRBV12-3/TRBV12-4; J gene: TRBJ2-1; clone size: few; CDR3 DNA: TGTGCCAGCAGACCACGACTAGCGGGAGGTCATGAGCAGTTCTTC; CDR3 protein: CASRPRLAGGHEQFF
D gene: TRBD1; V gene: TRBV29-1; J gene: TRBJ1-2; clone size: NA; CDR3 DNA: TGCAGCTTTCAGGGGGCCTATGGCTACACCTTC; CDR3 protein: CSFQGAYGYTF
D gene: TRBD2; V gene: TRBV7-8; J gene: TRBJ2-1; clone size: NA; CDR3 DNA: TGTGCCAGCAGCTCAGAGGCTAGCGGGAGGATCGAAAATGAGCAGTTCTTC; CDR3 protein: CASSSEASGRIENEQFF
D gene: TRBD1; V gene: TRBV6-1; J gene: TRBJ1-5; clone size: few; CDR3 DNA: TGTGCCAGCAGTCGGGAGGGGGCGGGTCAGCCCCAGCATTTT; CDR3 protein: CASSREGAGQPQHF
D gene: NA; V gene: TRBV27; J gene: TRBJ2-1; clone size: NA; CDR3 DNA: TGTGCCACCAGTTTTTCGTCGACCAACCCAGTTCAGTTCTTC; CDR3 protein: CATSFSSTNPVQFF
D gene: TRBD1; V gene: TRBV6-8; J gene: TRBJ2-7; clone size: NA; CDR3 DNA: TGTGCCAGCAGCCCTAACCCCGGACAGGTCACCCCCTTGGGGGAGCAGTACTTC; CDR3 protein: CASSPNPGQVTPLGEQYF
D gene: NA; V gene: TRBV7-8; J gene: TRBJ1-6; clone size: many; CDR3 DNA: TGTGCCACCCAGGCCCACGGGGATTCACCCCTCCACTTT; CDR3 protein: CATQAHGDSPLHF
D gene: NA; V gene: TRBV7-4; J gene: TRBJ1-6; clone size: many; CDR3 DNA: TGTGCCAGCAGCTTTCCGGGCCGCCAGGGCCTGAAATCACCCCTCCACTTT; CDR3 protein: CASSFPGRQGLKSPLHF
D gene: TRBD1; V gene: TRBV6-1; J gene: TRBJ1-1; clone size: few; CDR3 DNA: TGTGCCAGCACCGGGGGACAGGGGGCGCGGGGGGGCACTGAAGCTTTCTTT; CDR3 protein: CASTGGQGARGGTEAFF
D gene: NA; V gene: TRBV7-9; J gene: TRBJ2-1; clone size: few; CDR3 DNA: TGTGCCAGCAGCTTAGCAGGGCCCATCTACAATGAGCAGTTCTTC; CDR3 protein: CASSLAGPIYNEQFF
D gene: NA; V gene: TRBV12-3/TRBV12-4; J gene: TRBJ2-3; clone size: NA; CDR3 DNA: TGTGCCAGCAGATTGGGTCCTGGGGTTACGCAGTATTTT; CDR3 protein: CASRLGPGVTQYF
D gene: NA; V gene: TRBV19; J gene: TRBJ1-2; clone size: NA; CDR3 DNA: TGTGCCTCCCGGGAGGCCTGGCGAAACTATGGCTACACCTTC; CDR3 protein: CASREAWRNYGYTF
D gene: NA; V gene: TRBV19; J gene: TRBJ2-5; clone size: few; CDR3 DNA: TGTGCCAGTAGTATAGATCCTTGGGAGACCCAGTACTTC; CDR3 protein: CASSIDPWETQYF
D gene: NA; V gene: TRBV28; J gene: TRBJ2-5; clone size: NA; CDR3 DNA: TGTGCCAGCAGTCCCATCTTCGACCGTCAAGAGACCCAGTACTTC; CDR3 protein: CASSPIFDRQETQYF
D gene: TRBD1; V gene: TRBV28; J gene: TRBJ1-1; clone size: NA; CDR3 DNA: TGTGCCAGCAGTTACCCCGGGACAGGGGGGGAAGCTTTCTTT; CDR3 protein: CASSYPGTGGEAFF
D gene: NA; V gene: TRBV11-2; J gene: TRBJ1-4; clone size: few; CDR3 DNA: TGTGCCAGCAGCCCGATGACCGATAATGAAAAACTGTTTTTT; CDR3 protein: CASSPMTDNEKLFF
D gene: TRBD1; V gene: TRBV19; J gene: TRBJ2-1; clone size: NA; CDR3 DNA: TGTGCCAGTCTTAGTATAGGGGGCGAGTGGGGTGAGCAGTTCTTC; CDR3 protein: CASLSIGGEWGEQFF
D gene: TRBD2; V gene: TRBV7-2; J gene: TRBJ2-7; clone size: few; CDR3 DNA: TGTGCCAGCAGCGCAAGACTAGCGGACAACTACGAGCAGTACTTC; CDR3 protein: CASSARLADNYEQYF
D gene: TRBD1; V gene: TRBV5-1; J gene: TRBJ1-1; clone size: few; CDR3 DNA: TGCGCCAGCAGCCGATTCGGACAGGGCCGGACTGAAGCTTTCTTT; CDR3 protein: CASSRFGQGRTEAFF
D gene: NA; V gene: TRBV6-1; J gene: TRBJ2-1; clone size: NA; CDR3 DNA: NA; CDR3 protein: CASTSGQPGYNEQFF
D gene: TRBD1; V gene: TRBV5-3; J gene: TRBJ2-1; clone size: NA; CDR3 DNA: TGTGCCAGAAGCTTGGCAGGGACAGGGTCCATCCTCAGCTCCTACAATGAGCAGTTCTTC; CDR3 protein: CARSLAGTGSILSSYNEQFF
D gene: NA; V gene: TRBV7-9; J gene: TRBJ2-2; clone size: NA; CDR3 DNA: TGTGCCAGCAGCCACCCGGACTCCACGAACACCGGGGAGCTGTTTTTT; CDR3 protein: CASSHPDSTNTGELFF
D gene: NA; V gene: TRBV7-8; J gene: TRBJ1-3; clone size: many; CDR3 DNA: TGTGCCAGCAGCTTAACCAGGGCGCCCGGAAACACCATATATTTT; CDR3 protein: CASSLTRAPGNTIYF
D gene: NA; V gene: TRBV14; J gene: TRBJ1-1; clone size: NA; CDR3 DNA: TGTGCCAGCAGCCAAGACAGTCCACGAGCTTTCTTT; CDR3 protein: CASSQDSPRAFF
D gene: TRBD2; V gene: TRBV20-1; J gene: TRBJ2-3; clone size: once; CDR3 DNA: TGCAGTTCACAACTAGCGGGGGCGGGAGATACGCAGTATTTT; CDR3 protein: CSSQLAGAGDTQYF
D gene: TRBD1; V gene: TRBV6-8; J gene: TRBJ2-7; clone size: NA; CDR3 DNA: TGTGCCAGCAGGAAAACTAGACAGGGGATCTACGAGCAGTACTTC; CDR3 protein: CASRKTRQGIYEQYF
D gene: NA; V gene: TRBV6-5; J gene: TRBJ1-1; clone size: NA; CDR3 DNA: TGTGCCAGCAGTTACTCGGCCCAGGGACGGCGAGCTGAAGCTTTCTTT; CDR3 protein: CASSYSAQGRRAEAFF
D gene: NA; V gene: TRBV19; J gene: TRBJ1-6; clone size: few; CDR3 DNA: TGTGCCAGTAGTATTCAAGTCGGAGACTACTATAATTCACCCCTCCACTTT; CDR3 protein: CASSIQVGDYYNSPLHF
D gene: TRBD1; V gene: TRBV28; J gene: TRBJ1-2; clone size: NA; CDR3 DNA: TGTGCCAGCACTACAGGGGGCGCAGGGGGCTGGGTCTACACCTTC; CDR3 protein: CASTTGGAGGWVYTF
D gene: TRBD2; V gene: TRBV7-4; J gene: TRBJ2-1; clone size: NA; CDR3 DNA: TGTGCCAGCAGCTCTGGGACTAGCGGGAGTCTCTACAATGAGCAGTTCTTC; CDR3 protein: CASSSGTSGSLYNEQFF
D gene: NA; V gene: TRBV28; J gene: TRBJ2-7; clone size: NA; CDR3 DNA: TGTGCCAGCAGCCGGCCGGAGGGCCTCGAGCAGTACTTC; CDR3 protein: CASSRPEGLEQYF
D gene: NA; V gene: TRBV15; J gene: TRBJ2-5; clone size: NA; CDR3 DNA: TGTGCCACCAGCAGAGTGGATAGGTTCAATCCAGAGACCCAGTACTTC; CDR3 protein: CATSRVDRFNPETQYF
D gene: NA; V gene: TRBV10-3; J gene: TRBJ1-1; clone size: NA; CDR3 DNA: TGTGCCATCAACAGGGATCTCGCCACTGAAGCTTTCTTT; CDR3 protein: CAINRDLATEAFF
D gene: NA; V gene: TRBV12-3/TRBV12-4; J gene: TRBJ1-6; clone size: NA; CDR3 DNA: TGTGCCAGCAGTTTAATGACAGGCGGCACTTATAATTCACCCCTCCACTTT; CDR3 protein: CASSLMTGGTYNSPLHF
D gene: NA; V gene: TRBV5-4; J gene: TRBJ1-1; clone size: many; CDR3 DNA: TGTGCCAGCAGCTTGGATCGGGCAGGGGTTTTGAACACTGAAGCTTTCTTT; CDR3 protein: CASSLDRAGVLNTEAFF